Given below is one TCR beta chain in context. This clonotype turned up a few times. The antigen it recognizes is unknown. Base quality data are lacking; no much larger clone is found one base away. Ficoll-Paque density gradient centrifugation was used to isolate PBMCs. The data belong to a study of T-cell memory formation after mild COVID-19 (dated by TCRdb to the early 2020s). A note on the overall study: TCR sequence clusters from the two donors were found to be largely donor specific. The cohort was made up of two young adult volunteers, one female and one male, who were previously healthy. T-cell clones expanding and contracting after mild COVID-19 in two donors were tracked by longitudinal TCRalpha and TCRbeta repertoire sequencing.

V and J are trimmed by 3 bases and 5 bases, and the gene matches miss 7 bases of the junction. From cysteine to phenylalanine, the CDR3 is 15 amino acids long. Only CDR3 DNA is held: 45 bases, read in frame from base 1. The reads were generated on an Illumina NovaSeq 6000. TCRalpha and TCRbeta cDNA libraries were built by 5'RACE with constant-segment primers, adding sample barcodes and unique molecular identifiers. RNA was extracted from every sample with Trizol reagent. Library amplification was performed in two PCR steps, and a second sample barcode and Illumina TruSeq adapters were introduced in the second step. Sequencing of libraries was performed on an Illumina NovaSeq with 2 x 150 bp paired-end reads. Under the source paper's analysis protocol: Reads were demultiplexed and collapsed into UMI-guided consensus sequences with migec v1.2.7. Using mixcr v2.1.11, the UMI consensuses were aligned to TRA and TRB V and J templates and assembled into clonotypes. Expanded or contracted clonotypes were those called significant by both edgeR and NoisET, with noise models trained on biological replicates. edgeR calls used a false discovery rate-adjusted p below 0.01 and a log2 fold-change threshold of 1. As an exploratory analysis of dynamics, PCA with hierarchical clustering was applied to max-normalized trajectories of the 1000 most abundant clonotypes. The CD4 or CD8 phenotype of responding clones was assigned using the separately sequenced CD4+ and CD8+ repertoires. TCRdb reprocessing: public reads trimmed at Q25 with fastp, clones called with MiXCR, in-frame beta chains kept. Each entry merges the rows of one CDR3 protein and shows their most common DNA and genes. The V and J calls were not made by the authors but by TCRdb's processing. The sample includes roughly 500,000 distinct CDR3 sequences, with 20% observed a single time. The top ten hold around 12% of the sample.

The investigation overall reported the following: Some responding clones were detected in pre-infection memory, suggesting pre-existing cross-reactive memory T cells joined the SARS-CoV-2 response. SARS-CoV-2 specificity of the second-wave clones peaking on day 37 was not confirmed. The study covered only a couple of mild cases, and larger cohorts including severe cases with pre-infection samples were considered necessary. Contracting CD4+ clones were located mainly in the CM and EM memory subsets, whereas CD8+ clones were found to be enriched in EMRA. Clones that contracted from day 15 to 85 showed balanced CD4/CD8 phenotypes, whereas a second wave of clones that expanded from day 15 to 37 leaned towards CD4+.

The chain links TRBV12-3 or TRBV12-4 with TRBJ2-1, with 7 bases in between that match TRBD2. The sequence came from an adult woman who had mild COVID-19 (a few samples of this study predate the infection). The sample titles of this study are shuffled in the database, so cell type and time point are left out; the donor was told from shared clones. The sequenced sample was PBMCs or a T cell subset sorted from them (not recorded which). The bases are TGTGCCAGCAGTTTTATGGGGAGGGGTCACAATGAGCAGTTCTTC. It specifies CASSFMGRGHNEQFF.